This T cell receptor (beta chain) was profiled in a study of T cell responses to AZD1222 COVID-19 vaccine. Overall study results and limits: White British ancestry dominated among donors, who included more females, and clonal diversity was possibly underestimated. Unmutated variant regions are reportedly targeted by nearly half of spike-specific TCRs.

TCRdb keeps only in-frame clones here, not all; method: immunoSEQ multiplex PCR. The repertoire holds 130,000 or so clones, with roughly 93% as singletons. To note about this clone: The antigen is undetermined.

Looked up from germline, CDR1 is SQVTM and CDR2 is ANQGSEA. The CDR3 length is 11 residues. The V gene lost 5 bases and the J gene lost 4 bases, with 8 bases spanning the gap. V is TRBV29-1 and J is TRBJ1-2; D remains unclear. The origin of this receptor is an adult who received the AZD1222 COVID-19 vaccine. The sequences come from peripheral blood, collected 28 days after the second AZD1222 dose. CDR3 nucleotide sequence: TGCAGCGTTTCCCTCCTCTATGGCTACACCTTC. Translated, it gives CSVSLLYGYTF.